Included here is one T cell receptor beta chain sequence, with context. The sample comes from a study of shared clonotypes between healthy human individuals. The germline CDR1 and CDR2 sequences are SNHLY and FYNNEI. This CDR3 comprises 12 residues. Assay runs were performed at deep level. Every immunoSEQ plate was one replicate of a subset's evenly spread DNA. Approximately 30,000 T cell genomes (around 200 ng DNA) went into each sorted-subset replicate. The data were produced by immunoSEQ multiplex PCR, yet TCRdb's version contains in-frame clones alone and is incomplete. Here the sample spans about 990,000 clones, about four fifths being singletons.

The source material was memory CD4+ T cells from PBMCs. As for subset: CD45RA-negative fraction. V is TRBV2 and J is TRBJ1-4, with D uncertain. The TCR comes from a man younger than 35 in good health. Some clones in this sample may be carry-over from other donors' samples. CDR3 sequence: CVTAQENEKLFF. For the CDR3, the DNA is TGTGTCACAGCGCAGGAAAATGAAAAACTGTTTTTT.